This T cell receptor beta chain originates from a study of CD8 T cells in ankylosing spondylitis. General observations from the study: A TCR beta motif of several highly homologous variants seemed to mark ankylosing spondylitis blood. As reported, disease-linked clones showed significant enrichment in matched ankylosing spondylitis synovial fluid.

Via MiXCR, TCRdb re-called the 5' RACE reads, giving one row per CDR3 protein. The table includes 290,000 or so distinct CDR3 sequences, roughly 20% detected once. Germline trimming cut 3 bases from V and 7 bases from J; bases unmatched to any gene: 12. The CDR3 is 16 amino acids. On this clonotype itself: What it binds is not known.

This chain connects TRBV12-3 or TRBV12-4 to TRBJ2-5, with TRBD2 matching over 9 bases. This receptor was taken from a female donor with ankylosing spondylitis or in good health (not recorded which). Input material: blood, either unsorted or a sorted T cell fraction (not recorded which). The CDR3 spells CASSFGAGGPSGTQYF. The CDR3 DNA reads as TGTGCCAGCAGTTTCGGGGCGGGAGGGCCCTCAGGGACCCAGTACTTC.